This record looks at one T cell receptor beta chain sequence and its context. Its target is not known. This table comes from immunoSEQ multiplex PCR, and its TCRdb copy is limited to in-frame clones, with some not included. Seen here are tens of thousands of clones, around 74% observed once, and the top ten hold approximately 12%. This record belongs to a study of PD-1 blockade in classical Hodgkin lymphoma. Study-wide results and caveats: At C4D1, TCR diversity had climbed significantly for CD4+ cells, though not for CD8+ cells. Newly diagnosed patients had baseline TCR diversity that was reportedly lower than that of healthy donors. Repertoire differences have undefined causes, possibly disease activity or prior therapy.

Time point noted: cycle 4 day 1 (C4D1), after less than 7 weeks of nivolumab. After autologous stem cell transplantation all patients relapsed, and prior brentuximab vedotin exposure differed between cohorts. CDR3 length: 16 amino acids. V lost 5 bases, J lost 7 bases, and 8 bases stayed unmatched. CDR1 LNHDA and CDR2 SQIVND come from the germline V gene (reference sequence). Sequencing used peripheral blood mononuclear cells (PBMCs), obtained before the fourth cycle of nivolumab. This TCR derives from a human donor with classical Hodgkin lymphoma. The chain couples TRBV19 to TRBJ2-1; 13 bases align to TRBD2. CDR3 sequence: CASSLTSGRIRNEQFF. In nucleotides, the CDR3 is TGTGCCAGTAGTTTGACTAGCGGGAGGATAAGGAATGAGCAGTTCTTC.